A single sample gave rise to the 5 T cell receptor beta chains below, sequenced in a study of T cell repertoires in cytomegalovirus infection. These receptors have no identified antigens. TCRdb ran MiXCR on the reads and lists one entry per CDR3 protein. The sample records around 78,000 distinct CDR3 sequences, about 40% being singletons. This specimen was CD8+ T cells from cultured PBMCs, taken from culture after CMV antigen stimulation. Receptors originate from a human donor in good health (CMV status not recorded). Some clones in this sample may be carry-over from other donors' samples.

At least ten counts were recorded for this clonotype. The chain links TRBV7-2 to TRBJ1-2, with TRBD1 as a possible D gene (5 bases). Germline CDR1 is SGHTA and CDR2 is FQGNSA. The CDR3 runs to 15 residues. With 3 bases removed from V and 8 bases from J, the gap between germline ends came to 19 bases. The CDR3 reads CASSFLAGTWGGYTF. For the CDR3, the DNA is TGTGCCAGCAGCTTTCTTGCGGGCACCTGGGGGGGCTACACCTTC.

V and J are TRBV18 and TRBJ2-1, with 11 bases aligning to TRBD1. The CDR3 totals 17 residues. Unmatched junction bases numbered 8, after V lost 3 bases and J lost 4 bases. Germline-derived CDR1 and CDR2 are KGHSH and LQKENI. CDR3: CASSPAGQGALYNEQFF. Written as DNA, the CDR3 is TGTGCCAGCTCACCTGCAGGACAGGGGGCCCTTTACAATGAGCAGTTCTTC.

The chain links TRBV15 to TRBJ2-7, with D perhaps matching TRBD1 (6 bases). Germline-derived CDR1 and CDR2 are LNHNV and YYDKDF (reference sequence). CDR3 size: 16 residues. Trimming removed 3 bases at V and 3 bases at J, with 18 bases between. CDR3 sequence reads: CATSSARTAGDYEQYF. CDR3 nucleotides: TGTGCCACCAGCAGCGCCAGGACAGCCGGGGACTACGAGCAGTACTTC.

V is TRBV27 and J is TRBJ2-7, with 11 nucleotides matching TRBD1. The CDR3 extends over 17 amino acids. The trim removed 6 bases at V and 0 bases at J, leaving 10 bases unmatched. Germline CDR1 reads MNHEY; CDR2 reads SMNVEV (reference sequence). CDR3 sequence reads: CASSPGQGDTSSYEQYF. The CDR3 bases are TGTGCCAGCAGCCCGGGACAGGGGGATACAAGCTCCTACGAGCAGTACTTC.

This clonotype was counted only a few times. This chain uses TRBV7-2 with TRBJ2-3; 7 bases are shared with TRBD1. The germline CDR1 and CDR2 sequences are SGHTA and FQGNSA. The CDR3 runs to 16 residues. V was clipped by 1 base and J by 2 bases; unmatched bases: 6. DNA of the CDR3: TGTGCCAGCAGCTTAGAACAGGGGTTTGACACAGATACGCAGTATTTT. It codes for CASSLEQGFDTDTQYF.